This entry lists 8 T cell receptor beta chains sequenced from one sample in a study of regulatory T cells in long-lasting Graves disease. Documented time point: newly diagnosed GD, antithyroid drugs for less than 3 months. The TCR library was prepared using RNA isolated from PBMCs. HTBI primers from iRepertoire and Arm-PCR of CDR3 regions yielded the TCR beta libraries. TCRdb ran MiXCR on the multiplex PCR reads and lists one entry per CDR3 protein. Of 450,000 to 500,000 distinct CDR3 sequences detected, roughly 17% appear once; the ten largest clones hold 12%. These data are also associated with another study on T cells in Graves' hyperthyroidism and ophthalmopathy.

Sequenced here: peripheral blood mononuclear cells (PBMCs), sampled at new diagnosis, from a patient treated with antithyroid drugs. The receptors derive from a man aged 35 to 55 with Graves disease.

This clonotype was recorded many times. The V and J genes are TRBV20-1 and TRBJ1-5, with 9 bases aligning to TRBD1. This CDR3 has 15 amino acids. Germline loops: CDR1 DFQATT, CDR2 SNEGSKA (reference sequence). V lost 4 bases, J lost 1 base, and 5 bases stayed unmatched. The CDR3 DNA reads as TGCAGTGCTAAGGGACAGGGCGAGAGCAATCAGCCCCAGCATTTT. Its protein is CSAKGQGESNQPQHF.

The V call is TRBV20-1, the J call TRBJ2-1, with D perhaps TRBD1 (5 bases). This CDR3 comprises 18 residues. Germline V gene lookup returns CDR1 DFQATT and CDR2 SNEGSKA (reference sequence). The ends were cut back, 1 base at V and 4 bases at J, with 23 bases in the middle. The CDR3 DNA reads TGCAGTGCTAGAGTATTTTCAGGGATACCCACGAAATACAATGAGCAGTTCTTC. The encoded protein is CSARVFSGIPTKYNEQFF.

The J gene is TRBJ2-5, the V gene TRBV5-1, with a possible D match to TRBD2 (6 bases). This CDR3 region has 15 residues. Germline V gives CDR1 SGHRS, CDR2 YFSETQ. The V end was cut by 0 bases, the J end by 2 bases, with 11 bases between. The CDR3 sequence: CASSLVAGTQETQYF. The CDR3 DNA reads TGCGCCAGCAGCTTGGTGGCGGGGACTCAAGAGACCCAGTACTTC.

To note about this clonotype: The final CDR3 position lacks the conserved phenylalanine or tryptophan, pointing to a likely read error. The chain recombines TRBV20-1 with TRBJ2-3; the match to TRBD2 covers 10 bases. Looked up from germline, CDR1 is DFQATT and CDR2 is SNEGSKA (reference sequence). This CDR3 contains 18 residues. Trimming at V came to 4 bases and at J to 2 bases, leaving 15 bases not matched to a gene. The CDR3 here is CSATHYRPGLAFTDTQYL. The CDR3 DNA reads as TGCAGTGCTACCCATTACAGACCGGGACTAGCGTTCACAGATACGCAGTATCTT.

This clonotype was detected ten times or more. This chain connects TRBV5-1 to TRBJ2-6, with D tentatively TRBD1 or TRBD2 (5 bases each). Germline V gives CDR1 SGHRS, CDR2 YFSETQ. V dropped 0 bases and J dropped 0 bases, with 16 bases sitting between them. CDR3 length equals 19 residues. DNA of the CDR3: TGCGCCAGCAGCTTGGAAAGAGTGGTGGGGACCTCTGGGGCCAACGTCCTGACTTTC. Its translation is CASSLERVVGTSGANVLTF.

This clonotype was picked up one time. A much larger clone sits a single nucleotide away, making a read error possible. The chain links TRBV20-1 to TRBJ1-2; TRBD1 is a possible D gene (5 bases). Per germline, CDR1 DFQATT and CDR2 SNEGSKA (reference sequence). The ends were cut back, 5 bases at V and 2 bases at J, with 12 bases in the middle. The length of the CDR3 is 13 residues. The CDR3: CSAGSPGNYGYTF. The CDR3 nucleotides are TGCAGTGCTGGGTCCCCAGGGAACTATGGCTACACCTTC.

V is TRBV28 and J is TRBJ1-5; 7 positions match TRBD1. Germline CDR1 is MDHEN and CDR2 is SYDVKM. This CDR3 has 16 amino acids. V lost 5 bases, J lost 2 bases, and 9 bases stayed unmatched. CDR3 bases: TGTGCCAGCAGTCCGACCGGTGGGACAGGCAATCAGCCCCAGCATTTT. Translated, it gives CASSPTGGTGNQPQHF.

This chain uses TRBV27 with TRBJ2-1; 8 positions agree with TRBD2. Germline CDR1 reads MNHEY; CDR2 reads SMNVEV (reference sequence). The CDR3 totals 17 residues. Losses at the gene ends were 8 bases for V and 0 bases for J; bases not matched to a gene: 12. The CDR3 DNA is TGTGCCAGCTATACTATGACTAGCGCTAGCTCCTACAATGAGCAGTTCTTC. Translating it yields CASYTMTSASSYNEQFF.